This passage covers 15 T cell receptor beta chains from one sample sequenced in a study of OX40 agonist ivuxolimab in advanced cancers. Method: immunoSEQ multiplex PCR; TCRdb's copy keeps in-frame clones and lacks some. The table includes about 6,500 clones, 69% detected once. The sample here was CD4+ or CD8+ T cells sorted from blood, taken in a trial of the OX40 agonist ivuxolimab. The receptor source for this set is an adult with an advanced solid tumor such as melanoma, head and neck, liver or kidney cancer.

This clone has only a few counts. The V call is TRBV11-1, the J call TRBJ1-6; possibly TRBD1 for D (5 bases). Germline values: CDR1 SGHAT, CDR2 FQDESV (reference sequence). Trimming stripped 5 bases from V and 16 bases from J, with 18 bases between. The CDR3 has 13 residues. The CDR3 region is CASSLPTANPLHF. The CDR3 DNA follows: TGTGCCAGCAGCCTCCCGACAGCCAACCCACTCCACTTT.

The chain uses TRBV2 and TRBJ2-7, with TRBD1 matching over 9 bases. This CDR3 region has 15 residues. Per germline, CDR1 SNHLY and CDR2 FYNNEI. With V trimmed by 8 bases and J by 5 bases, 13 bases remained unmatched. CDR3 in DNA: TGTGCCAGCGGCGGAGGAGGGACAGGGTTCCACGAGCAGTACTTC. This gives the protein CASGGGGTGFHEQYF.

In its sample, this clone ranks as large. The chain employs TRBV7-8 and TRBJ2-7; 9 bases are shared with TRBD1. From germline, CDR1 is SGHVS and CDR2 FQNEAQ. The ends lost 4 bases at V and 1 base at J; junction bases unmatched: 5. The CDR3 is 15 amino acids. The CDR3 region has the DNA TGTGCCAGCAGCTCAGGACAGGGGCCATCCTACGAGCAGTACTTC. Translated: CASSSGQGPSYEQYF.

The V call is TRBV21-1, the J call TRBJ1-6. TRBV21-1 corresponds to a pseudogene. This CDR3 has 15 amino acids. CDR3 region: CASSKRPYYNSPLHF. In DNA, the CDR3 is TGTGCCAGCAGCAAGAGGCCATACTATAATTCACCCCTCCACTTT.

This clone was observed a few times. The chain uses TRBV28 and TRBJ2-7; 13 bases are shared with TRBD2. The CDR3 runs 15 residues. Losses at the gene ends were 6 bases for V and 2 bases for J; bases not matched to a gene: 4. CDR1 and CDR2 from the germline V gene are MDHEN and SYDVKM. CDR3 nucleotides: TGTGCCAGCAGGCAACTAGCGGGGGGGACCTACGAGCAGTACTTC. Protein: CASRQLAGGTYEQYF.

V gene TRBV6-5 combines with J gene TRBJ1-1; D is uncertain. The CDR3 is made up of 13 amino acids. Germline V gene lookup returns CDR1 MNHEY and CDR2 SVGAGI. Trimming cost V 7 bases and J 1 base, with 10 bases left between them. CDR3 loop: CASTGVSNTEAFF. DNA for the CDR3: TGTGCCAGCACGGGAGTATCGAACACTGAAGCTTTCTTT.

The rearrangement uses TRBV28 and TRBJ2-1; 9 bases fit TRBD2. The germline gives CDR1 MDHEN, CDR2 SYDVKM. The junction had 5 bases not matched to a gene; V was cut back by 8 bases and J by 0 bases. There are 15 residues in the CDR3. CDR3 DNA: TGTGCCAGCTCTAGCGGGATGAGCTCCTACAATGAGCAGTTCTTC. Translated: CASSSGMSSYNEQFF.

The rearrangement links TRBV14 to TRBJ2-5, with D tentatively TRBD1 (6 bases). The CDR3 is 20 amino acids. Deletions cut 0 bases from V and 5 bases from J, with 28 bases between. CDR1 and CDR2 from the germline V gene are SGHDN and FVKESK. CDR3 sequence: CASSQDRGVFRTGLHETQYF. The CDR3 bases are TGTGCCAGCAGCCAAGATCGGGGAGTGTTCCGTACAGGGCTCCACGAGACCCAGTACTTC.

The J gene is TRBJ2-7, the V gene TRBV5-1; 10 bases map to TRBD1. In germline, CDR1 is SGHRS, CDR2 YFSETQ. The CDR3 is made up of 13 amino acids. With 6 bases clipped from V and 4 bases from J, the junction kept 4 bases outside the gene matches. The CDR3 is CASTGTGEYEQYF. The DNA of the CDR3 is TGCGCCAGCACCGGGACAGGGGAATACGAGCAGTACTTC.

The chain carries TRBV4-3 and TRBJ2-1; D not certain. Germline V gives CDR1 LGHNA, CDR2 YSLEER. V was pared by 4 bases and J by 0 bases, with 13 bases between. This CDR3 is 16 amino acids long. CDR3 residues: CASSLGWSDSYNEQFF. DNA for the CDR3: TGCGCCAGCAGCCTCGGGTGGTCGGACTCCTACAATGAGCAGTTCTTC.

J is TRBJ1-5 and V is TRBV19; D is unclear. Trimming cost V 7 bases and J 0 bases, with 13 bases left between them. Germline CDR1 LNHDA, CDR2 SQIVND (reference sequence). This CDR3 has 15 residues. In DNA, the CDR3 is TGTGCCAGTATCAAATTCCGGGGTAGCAATCAGCCCCAGCATTTT. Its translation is CASIKFRGSNQPQHF. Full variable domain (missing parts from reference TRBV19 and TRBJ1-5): DGGITQSPKYLFRKEGQNVTLSCEQNLNHDAMYWYRQDPGQGLRLIYYSQIVNDFQKGDIAEGYSVSREKKESFPLTVTSAQKNPTAFYLCASIKFRGSNQPQHFGDGTRLSIL.

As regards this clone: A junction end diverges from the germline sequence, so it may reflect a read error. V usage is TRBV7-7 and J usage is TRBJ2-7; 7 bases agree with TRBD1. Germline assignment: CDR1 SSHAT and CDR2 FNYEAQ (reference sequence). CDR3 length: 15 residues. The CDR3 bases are TGTGCTAGCAGCTTAGATGCCGGGACAGCGCAAGAGCAGTACTTC. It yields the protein CASSLDAGTAQEQYF.

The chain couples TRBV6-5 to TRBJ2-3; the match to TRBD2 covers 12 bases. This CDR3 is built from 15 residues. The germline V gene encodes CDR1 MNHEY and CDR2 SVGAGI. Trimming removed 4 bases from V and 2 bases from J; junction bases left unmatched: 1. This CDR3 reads CASSSSGGATDTQYF. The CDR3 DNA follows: TGTGCCAGCAGTTCTAGCGGGGGGGCCACAGATACGCAGTATTTT.

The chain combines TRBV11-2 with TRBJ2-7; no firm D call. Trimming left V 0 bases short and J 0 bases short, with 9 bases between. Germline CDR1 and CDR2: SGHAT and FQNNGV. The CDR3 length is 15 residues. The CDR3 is CASSLDGRFSYEQYF. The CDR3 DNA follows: TGTGCCAGCAGCTTAGATGGCAGGTTCTCCTACGAGCAGTACTTC.

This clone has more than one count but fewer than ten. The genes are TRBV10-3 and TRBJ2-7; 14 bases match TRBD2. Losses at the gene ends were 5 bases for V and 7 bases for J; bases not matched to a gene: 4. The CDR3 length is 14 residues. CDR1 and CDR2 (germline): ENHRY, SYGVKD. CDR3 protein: CAISHGLAGGEQYF. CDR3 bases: TGTGCCATCAGTCACGGACTAGCGGGAGGTGAGCAGTACTTC.